These 23 T cell receptor beta chains came from one sample sequenced in a study of T cells expressing NK-cell markers. TCRdb reprocessed the 5' RACE reads, with one entry per CDR3 protein and no DNA. Its table records roughly 390,000 distinct CDR3 sequences. Sequenced input: blood T cells: a sorted CD56 or NKG2C T cell subset, CD4+ or CD8+ T cells, or bulk PBMC T cells (not recorded which). The receptors derive from a man aged 18-70 years in good health.

The V call is TRBV4-1, the J call TRBJ2-7; TCRdb returns TRBD1, unconfirmable since there is no DNA. Looked up from germline, CDR1 is MGHRA and CDR2 is YSYEKL. CDR3 length equals 15 residues. CDR3 sequence: CASSHGVGRTYEQYF.

The chain joins TRBV7-2 to TRBJ2-5; TCRdb's assignment of TRBD1 cannot be checked, as there is no DNA. The CDR3 contains 13 residues. Per germline, CDR1 SGHTA and CDR2 FQGNSA. The CDR3 reads CASSRGGGQTQYF.

V is TRBV20-1 and J is TRBJ2-2. Germline CDR1 and CDR2: DFQATT and SNEGSKA (reference sequence). The CDR3 is 13 amino acids. The CDR3 sequence is CSARRRDTGELFF.

The CDR3 loop reads CASSWGGHSQANTGELFF. This chain connects TRBV11-1 to TRBJ2-2; TCRdb indicates TRBD1, and absent DNA this call remains unverified. Germline V gene data show CDR1 as SGHAT and CDR2 as FQDESV (reference sequence). The CDR3 contains 18 residues.

This rearrangement joins TRBV3-1 to TRBJ1-2. This CDR3 contains 13 residues. Per germline, CDR1 LGHDT and CDR2 YNNKEL (reference sequence). The CDR3 is CASSTRGHYGYTF.

The J gene is TRBJ2-7, the V gene TRBV10-3; TCRdb gives TRBD1 as the D gene, but with no DNA this cannot be confirmed. The germline V gene encodes CDR1 ENHRY and CDR2 SYGVKD. The CDR3 has 14 amino acids. The CDR3 is CAISVWDGSYEQYF.

The gene calls are TRBV14 and TRBJ1-1; as DNA is missing, the TRBD1 call by TCRdb cannot be tested. The CDR3 runs 14 residues. Per germline, CDR1 SGHDN and CDR2 FVKESK. CDR3 region: CATVTGIDRVGAFF.

The gene calls are TRBV19 and TRBJ2-7; TCRdb returns TRBD1, unconfirmable since there is no DNA. The CDR3 loop spans 18 amino acids. CDR1 is LNHDA, CDR2 SQIVND, per germline (reference sequence). The CDR3 sequence: CASSGYRGTSPRSYEQYF.

The rearrangement uses TRBV7-9 and TRBJ2-3; without DNA, the TCRdb call of TRBD2 cannot be checked. This CDR3 has 16 amino acids. Germline V gene data show CDR1 as SEHNR and CDR2 as FQNEAQ (reference sequence). CDR3 amino acids: CASSSTSGGHTDTQYF.

The V call is TRBV6-5, the J call TRBJ2-1; the D call of TRBD1 rests on TCRdb alone, since no DNA is present to check it. Germline V gene sequence: CDR1 MNHEY, CDR2 SVGAGI. This CDR3 has 18 amino acids. The CDR3 reads CASSYTDTAPSSYNEQFF.

The rearrangement joins TRBV7-9 to TRBJ2-4. The CDR3 length is 15 residues. CDR1 SEHNR and CDR2 FQNEAQ come from the germline V gene (reference sequence). The CDR3 protein is CASSLGLAPENIQYF.

This chain connects TRBV20-1 to TRBJ1-2. Germline loops: CDR1 DFQATT, CDR2 SNEGSKA (reference sequence). There are 15 residues in the CDR3. The CDR3 spells CSATEPGLLRGGYTF.

This chain links TRBV7-9 with TRBJ2-5; the TCRdb call, TRBD2, lacks DNA for checking. This CDR3 region has 13 residues. In germline, CDR1 is SEHNR, CDR2 FQNEAQ (reference sequence). CDR3 protein: CASSFEQTSMMYF.

The chain has TRBV11-2 and TRBJ2-4; with no DNA, the TCRdb D assignment of TRBD1 cannot be verified. The CDR3 extends over 14 amino acids. From germline, CDR1 is SGHAT and CDR2 FQNNGV. The CDR3 spells CASSFPGTGTIQYF.

The V gene is TRBV18, the J gene TRBJ2-7; TCRdb picks TRBD2, but there is no DNA to check that call. This CDR3 has 11 amino acids. Germline CDR1 KGHSH, CDR2 LQKENI. CDR3 region: CGGGLSYEQYF.

The chain combines TRBV20-1 with TRBJ2-1; with no DNA, the TCRdb D assignment of TRBD2 cannot be verified. The CDR3 runs 16 residues. The germline V gene encodes CDR1 DFQATT and CDR2 SNEGSKA (reference sequence). The CDR3 is CSASEGSGGIYNEQFF.

The rearrangement links TRBV27 to TRBJ2-2; the D call of TRBD1 rests on TCRdb alone, since no DNA is present to check it. Germline V gene data show CDR1 as MNHEY and CDR2 as SMNVEV (reference sequence). The CDR3 sequence is 13 residues long. This CDR3 reads CASSYRGYGELFF.

The chain uses TRBV6-1 and TRBJ1-2. The CDR3 length is 15 residues. The germline V gene encodes CDR1 MNHNS and CDR2 SASEGT. The chain's CDR3 is CASKRQTSPDYGYTF.

The chain employs TRBV6-1 and TRBJ2-2; TCRdb reports TRBD2, a call that lacks DNA to check it against. This CDR3 has 14 amino acids. The germline CDR1 and CDR2 sequences are MNHNS and SASEGT. Here the CDR3 reads CATRSSGGAGELFF.

The chain uses TRBV4-1 and TRBJ2-1; absent DNA, TCRdb's TRBD1 call cannot be checked. Germline V gene sequence: CDR1 MGHRA, CDR2 YSYEKL. The CDR3 is made up of 15 amino acids. This chain's CDR3 is CASSRQGGNYNEQFF.

The rearrangement joins TRBV19 to TRBJ1-5; TCRdb selects TRBD1, and the lack of DNA leaves this call unchecked. The CDR3 extends over 16 amino acids. Germline V lookup: CDR1 LNHDA, CDR2 SQIVND (reference sequence). CDR3 sequence: CASSMLSRGSNQPQHF. The full variable domain, its missing parts supplied by reference TRBV19 and TRBJ1-5, is DGGITQSPKYLFRKEGQNVTLSCEQNLNHDAMYWYRQDPGQGLRLIYYSQIVNDFQKGDIAEGYSVSREKKESFPLTVTSAQKNPTAFYLCASSMLSRGSNQPQHFGDGTRLSIL.

The J gene is TRBJ2-7, the V gene TRBV14; TCRdb gives TRBD2 as the D gene, but with no DNA this cannot be confirmed. Germline assignment: CDR1 SGHDN and CDR2 FVKESK. CDR3 size: 15 residues. CDR3: CASSRSSGGQYEQYF.

The genes are TRBV9 and TRBJ1-1; TCRdb names TRBD1, which stays unverified in the absence of DNA. The CDR3 consists of 15 residues. Germline V gene data show CDR1 as SGDLS and CDR2 as YYNGEE. CDR3: CASSGPTGGSAEAFF.